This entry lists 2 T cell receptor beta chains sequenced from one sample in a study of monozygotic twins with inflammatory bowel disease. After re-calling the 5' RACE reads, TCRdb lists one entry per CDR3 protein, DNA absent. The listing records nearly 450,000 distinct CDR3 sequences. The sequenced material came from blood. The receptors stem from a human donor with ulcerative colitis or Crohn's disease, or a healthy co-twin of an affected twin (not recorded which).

The CDR3 protein is CASSQVGTQETQYF. V gene TRBV4-2 combines with J gene TRBJ2-5. From germline, CDR1 is LGHNA and CDR2 YNFKEQ. The CDR3 sequence is 14 residues long.

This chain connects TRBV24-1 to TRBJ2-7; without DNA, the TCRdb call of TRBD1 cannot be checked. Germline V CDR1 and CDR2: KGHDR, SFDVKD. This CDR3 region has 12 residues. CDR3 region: CATSAGGREQYF.